What follows describes a single TCR beta chain. Its antigen remains unidentified. The source of the sample is a study of T cell responses to AZD1222 COVID-19 vaccine. In the study overall: Pooled samples include second doses given at about 4 or 12 weeks.

This CDR3 is built from 14 residues. Trimming took off 2 bases at V and 4 bases at J, with 12 bases between the two ends. The V gene's germline CDR1 is SGHRS and CDR2 YFSETQ. Here immunoSEQ multiplex PCR was the method, and the copy in TCRdb shows in-frame clones only, minus some. Among 100,000 to 150,000 clones listed, nearly 90% were seen once. Overall study findings and caveats: In the spike-specific TCR repertoire, nearly half reportedly target unmutated variant regions. With two AZD1222 doses given, Spike-specific TCR breadth and depth both rose.

Sample: peripheral blood, taken on day 0 of AZD1222 vaccination. This chain joins TRBV5-1 and TRBJ1-2; no firm D call. The clonotype was recovered from an adult in good health. CDR3 in amino acids: CASSFASSGYGYTF. DNA of the CDR3: TGCGCCAGCAGCTTCGCCAGTTCAGGCTATGGCTACACCTTC.